The 25 T cell receptor beta chains reported below all come from one sample, sequenced in a study of T cell responses to AZD1222 COVID-19 vaccine. TCRdb's copy holds only in-frame clones and misses some; the assay was immunoSEQ multiplex PCR. The sample has approximately 67,000 clones, around 84% seen once. Sequencing used peripheral blood, obtained on day 0 of AZD1222 vaccination. These receptors came from an adult in good health.

The chain recombines TRBV3-1 (or the pseudogene TRBV3-2) with TRBJ1-3; no definite D call. Germline loops: CDR1 LGHDT, CDR2 YNNKEL (reference sequence). The CDR3 is made up of 11 amino acids. V was cut by 2 bases and J by 8 bases, with 4 bases left in between. The CDR3 DNA follows: TGTGCCAGCAGCCAAAGAGACACCATATATTTT. Its protein product is CASSQRDTIYF.

The chain links TRBV12-3 or TRBV12-4 to TRBJ1-1; D remains ambiguous. The V end was cut by 0 bases, the J end by 5 bases, with 7 bases between. This CDR3 has 13 amino acids. DNA of the CDR3: TGTGCCAGCAGTTTAGCGGGGTATACTGAAGCTTTCTTT. Translating gives CASSLAGYTEAFF.

The chain links TRBV20-1 to TRBJ1-1; D is unclear. Trimming pared 3 bases from V and 4 bases from J, leaving 18 bases between. CDR1 DFQATT and CDR2 SNEGSKA come from the germline V gene (reference sequence). The CDR3 is 15 residues long. CDR3 in DNA: TGCAGTGCTAGTTCCCGACTGATAGGCGGCACTGAAGCTTTCTTT. Its translation: CSASSRLIGGTEAFF.

The chain carries TRBV27 and TRBJ2-1; D is possibly TRBD2 (6 bases). CDR1 and CDR2 (germline): MNHEY, SMNVEV (reference sequence). V was trimmed by 2 bases and J by 3 bases, leaving 8 bases between them. This CDR3 comprises 14 residues. Written as DNA, the CDR3 is TGTGCCAGCAGTTTAAGGCGGGACTACAATGAGCAGTTCTTC. Residues: CASSLRRDYNEQFF.

The chain couples TRBV3-1 (or the pseudogene TRBV3-2) to TRBJ2-3; 8 nucleotides line up with TRBD2. J was trimmed by 4 bases and V by 3 bases; bases with no gene match: 15. The CDR3 is 18 amino acids. Germline values: CDR1 LGHDT, CDR2 YNNKEL (reference sequence). This chain's CDR3 is CASSHPPRGASGSDTQYF. The CDR3, as DNA: TGTGCCAGCAGCCATCCCCCGCGGGGGGCATCAGGATCAGATACGCAGTATTTT.

This rearrangement joins TRBV5-1 to TRBJ1-3; no definite D call. V lost 1 base and J 1 base, leaving 6 bases between the germline ends. The germline V gene encodes CDR1 SGHRS and CDR2 YFSETQ. The CDR3 contains 14 residues. The CDR3 DNA reads as TGCGCCAGCAGCTTGCGCGGGTCTGGAAACACCATATATTTT. It yields the protein CASSLRGSGNTIYF.

CDR3 DNA sequence: TGTGCCAGCAGTGGGTACAGGCTTCGCTCTGGAAACACCATATATTTT. Protein sequence: CASSGYRLRSGNTIYF. V and J are TRBV28 and TRBJ1-3; D is perhaps TRBD1 (5 bases). CDR1 and CDR2 from the germline V gene are MDHEN and SYDVKM. Trimming took off 5 bases at V and 0 bases at J, with 14 bases between the two ends. This CDR3 is built from 16 residues.

This chain connects TRBV30 to TRBJ2-3, with 14 bases matching TRBD2. This CDR3 has 16 amino acids. Germline CDR1 GTSNPN, CDR2 SVGIG (reference sequence). Trimming took 0 bases from V and 4 from J; bases not matched to a gene: 3. The CDR3 DNA reads as TGTGCCTGGAGTGTAGGGACTAGCGGGAGTGCAGATACGCAGTATTTT. It yields the protein CAWSVGTSGSADTQYF. Full variable domain (outside the CDR3, taken from reference TRBV30 and TRBJ2-3): SQTIHQWPATLVQPVGSPLSLECTVEGTSNPNLYWYRQAAGRGLQLLFYSVGIGQISSEVPQNLSASRPQDRQFILSSKKLLLSDSGFYLCAWSVGTSGSADTQYFGPGTRLTVL.

The chain is built from TRBV5-1 and TRBJ2-2; the match to TRBD1 covers 11 bases. The CDR3 loop spans 17 amino acids. The germline gives CDR1 SGHRS, CDR2 YFSETQ. Trimming at V came to 2 bases and at J to 2 bases, leaving 5 bases not matched to a gene. CDR3 sequence: CASSFQGTGGNTGELFF. The CDR3 DNA reads as TGCGCCAGCAGCTTTCAAGGGACAGGGGGTAACACCGGGGAGCTGTTTTTT.

V usage is TRBV11-2 and J usage is TRBJ2-3; tentative D call: TRBD2 (5 bases). The CDR3 consists of 14 residues. From germline, CDR1 is SGHAT and CDR2 FQNNGV. V lost 7 bases and J lost 9, with 20 bases in between. CDR3 region: CASTAPDSLVTQYF. The CDR3 DNA sequence: TGTGCCAGCACCGCGCCGGACTCGCTGGTGACGCAGTATTTT.

This sequence joins TRBV21-1 and TRBJ1-4. TRBV21-1 is listed as a pseudogene. The CDR3 has 15 residues. This CDR3 reads CASSSFPEYLEKLFF. The CDR3 coding sequence is TGTGCCAGCAGCTCGTTCCCGGAGTATCTTGAAAAACTGTTTTTT.

The gene calls are TRBV2 and TRBJ1-5, with D perhaps matching TRBD1 (5 bases). This CDR3 region has 14 residues. The germline gives CDR1 SNHLY, CDR2 FYNNEI. The V and J ends lost 4 bases and 2 bases respectively, with 9 bases between them. DNA for the CDR3: TGTGCCAGCAGTGGAGGGGTGGGCAATCAGCCCCAGCATTTT. Its translation is CASSGGVGNQPQHF. Full variable domain (outside the CDR3, taken from reference TRBV2 and TRBJ1-5): EPEVTQTPSHQVTQMGQEVILRCVPISNHLYFYWYRQILGQKVEFLVSFYNNEISEKSEIFDDQFSVERPDGSNFTLKIRSTKLEDSAMYFCASSGGVGNQPQHFGDGTRLSIL.

The gene calls are TRBV9 and TRBJ2-3; a possible D gene is TRBD2 (6 bases). Between the trimmed V and J ends, which lost 4 bases and 1 base, there was a span of 16 bases. From germline, CDR1 is SGDLS and CDR2 YYNGEE. The CDR3 is 16 amino acids. For the CDR3, the DNA is TGTGCCAGCAGCCCTCGGACTAAACGCGGCACAGATACGCAGTATTTT. Its protein product is CASSPRTKRGTDTQYF. The entire variable domain, with the rest obtained from reference TRBV9 and TRBJ2-3, is as follows: DSGVTQTPKHLITATGQRVTLRCSPRSGDLSVYWYQQSLDQGLQFLIQYYNGEERAKGNILERFSAQQFPDLHSELNLSSLELGDSALYFCASSPRTKRGTDTQYFGPGTRLTVL.

A few counts support this clone. The chain carries TRBV7-9 and TRBJ2-1; 14 positions match TRBD2. With 5 bases clipped from V and 9 bases from J, the junction kept 9 bases outside the gene matches. This CDR3 region has 16 residues. Germline V gene data show CDR1 as SEHNR and CDR2 as FQNEAQ (reference sequence). The CDR3 loop reads CASSPPGTSGSREQFF. The CDR3 DNA is TGTGCCAGCAGCCCCCCCGGGACTAGCGGGAGTCGTGAGCAGTTCTTC.

This chain links TRBV11-2 with TRBJ2-1, with TRBD2 matching 10 bases. The CDR3 sequence is 18 residues long. Germline CDR1 SGHAT, CDR2 FQNNGV. Trimming cost V 2 bases and J 7 bases; bases outside gene matches: 14. Here the CDR3 reads CASSLKVPDLAGVNEQFF. CDR3 DNA sequence: TGTGCCAGCAGCTTAAAGGTCCCGGACCTAGCGGGAGTAAATGAGCAGTTCTTC.

Sample share makes this clone medium-sized. The gene calls are TRBV6-4 and TRBJ2-1; D gene uncertain. The CDR3 extends over 13 amino acids. Trimming removed 2 bases from V and 5 bases from J, with 7 bases in between. Germline CDR1 is MRHNA and CDR2 is SNTAGT. The CDR3 is CASSDGPNNEQFF. For the CDR3, the DNA is TGTGCCAGCAGTGACGGGCCTAACAATGAGCAGTTCTTC.

The chain links TRBV9 to TRBJ1-2; D uncertain. The ends were cut back, 0 bases at V and 5 bases at J, with 14 bases in the middle. The CDR3 has 15 residues. Germline loops: CDR1 SGDLS, CDR2 YYNGEE. This chain's CDR3 is CASSVEGSARYGYTF. The CDR3 DNA reads as TGTGCCAGCAGCGTAGAAGGGTCGGCACGGTATGGCTACACCTTC.

The V call is TRBV6-5, the J call TRBJ2-5, with TRBD2 identical over 7 bases. The ends lost 0 bases at V and 7 bases at J; junction bases unmatched: 8. The CDR3 runs 15 residues. Germline CDR1 is MNHEY and CDR2 is SVGAGI. The CDR3 spells CASSYSPGGGGTQYF. CDR3 sequence (DNA): TGTGCCAGCAGTTACTCTCCTGGCGGGGGAGGGACCCAGTACTTC.

The chain couples TRBV3-1 (or the pseudogene TRBV3-2) to TRBJ1-2; D is possibly TRBD1 (6 bases). CDR3 length equals 13 residues. Germline assignment: CDR1 LGHDT and CDR2 YNNKEL (reference sequence). Trimming cost V 2 bases and J 8 bases, with 12 bases left between them. DNA of the CDR3: TGTGCCAGCAGCCAACAACAGGGATACGGCTACACCTTC. It codes for CASSQQQGYGYTF.

This clone was found a few times. The rearrangement links TRBV2 to TRBJ1-1, with D perhaps TRBD1 (6 bases). Trimming stripped 8 bases from V and 3 bases from J, with 13 bases between. Germline assignment: CDR1 SNHLY and CDR2 FYNNEI. The CDR3 sequence is 13 residues long. CDR3 in amino acids: CASGTGLDTEAFF. The CDR3 DNA follows: TGTGCCAGCGGAACAGGGTTGGACACTGAAGCTTTCTTT. Full variable domain (rest looked up from reference TRBV2 and TRBJ1-1): EPEVTQTPSHQVTQMGQEVILRCVPISNHLYFYWYRQILGQKVEFLVSFYNNEISEKSEIFDDQFSVERPDGSNFTLKIRSTKLEDSAMYFCASGTGLDTEAFFGQGTRLTVV.

The chain links TRBV5-1 to TRBJ2-7; TRBD2 matches 7 bases. The length of the CDR3 is 15 residues. The V gene's germline CDR1 is SGHRS and CDR2 YFSETQ. Trimming took 4 bases from V and 4 from J; bases not matched to a gene: 11. The CDR3 reads CASSPTPSGLYEQYF. CDR3 nucleotide sequence: TGCGCCAGCAGCCCGACCCCTAGCGGTCTGTACGAGCAGTACTTC.

This clone was detected only a few times. The V call is TRBV7-2, the J call TRBJ1-2; TRBD1 is a possible D gene (6 bases). The CDR3 has 13 amino acids. Trimming shortened V by 5 bases and J by 5 bases, and 12 bases separated the two germline ends. CDR1 and CDR2 (germline): SGHTA, FQGNSA. The CDR3 protein is CASSPQGWYGYTF. The CDR3 bases are TGTGCCAGCAGCCCCCAGGGGTGGTATGGCTACACCTTC.

The genes are TRBV14 and TRBJ1-3, with unresolved D. CDR3 length: 16 residues. The germline CDR1 and CDR2 sequences are SGHDN and FVKESK. Deletions cut 0 bases from V and 1 base from J, with 10 bases between. The CDR3, as DNA: TGTGCCAGCAGCCAAGATCAAGCTAGGTCTGGAAACACCATATATTTT. Encoded protein: CASSQDQARSGNTIYF.

The chain has TRBV12-3 or TRBV12-4 and TRBJ2-7; perhaps D is TRBD1 or TRBD2 (5 bases each). V lost 8 bases and J 0 bases, leaving 5 bases between the germline ends. CDR3 size: 11 residues. The CDR3 reads CASGGSYEQYF. CDR3 DNA: TGTGCCAGCGGGGGCTCCTACGAGCAGTACTTC.

The rearrangement joins TRBV7-2 to TRBJ2-7; D unresolved. The CDR3 covers 13 residues. The germline V gene encodes CDR1 SGHTA and CDR2 FQGNSA. Trimming left V 1 base short and J 6 bases short, with 10 bases between. The CDR3, as DNA: TGTGCCAGCAGCTTAGGGATAGTGGGCGAGCAGTACTTC. It yields the protein CASSLGIVGEQYF. Together with reference TRBV7-2 and TRBJ2-7, the CDR3 gives the full variable domain: GAGVSQSPSNKVTEKGKDVELRCDPISGHTALYWYRQSLGQGLEFLIYFQGNSAPDKSGLPSDRFSAERTGGSVSTLTIQRTQQEDSAVYLCASSLGIVGEQYFGPGTRLTVT.